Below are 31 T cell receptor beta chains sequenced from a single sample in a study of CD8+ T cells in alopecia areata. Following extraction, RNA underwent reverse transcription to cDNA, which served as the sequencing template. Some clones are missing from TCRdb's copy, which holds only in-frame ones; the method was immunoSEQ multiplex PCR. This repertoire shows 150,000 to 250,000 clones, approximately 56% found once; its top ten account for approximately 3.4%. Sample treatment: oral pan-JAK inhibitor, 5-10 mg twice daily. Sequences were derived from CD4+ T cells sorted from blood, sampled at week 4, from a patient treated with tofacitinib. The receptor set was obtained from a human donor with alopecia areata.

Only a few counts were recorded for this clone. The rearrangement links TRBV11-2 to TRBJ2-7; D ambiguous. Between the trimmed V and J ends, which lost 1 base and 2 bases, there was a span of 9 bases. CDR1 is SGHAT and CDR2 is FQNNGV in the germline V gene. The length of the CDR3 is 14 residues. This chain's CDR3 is CASSLAGIAYEQYF. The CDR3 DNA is TGTGCCAGCAGCTTAGCCGGTATAGCCTACGAGCAGTACTTC.

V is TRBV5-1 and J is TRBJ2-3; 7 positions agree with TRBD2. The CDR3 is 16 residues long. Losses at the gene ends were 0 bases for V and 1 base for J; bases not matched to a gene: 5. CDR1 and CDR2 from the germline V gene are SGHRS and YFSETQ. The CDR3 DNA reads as TGCGCCAGCAGCTTGGAAGAAGCGGGGCGCACAGATACGCAGTATTTT. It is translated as CASSLEEAGRTDTQYF.

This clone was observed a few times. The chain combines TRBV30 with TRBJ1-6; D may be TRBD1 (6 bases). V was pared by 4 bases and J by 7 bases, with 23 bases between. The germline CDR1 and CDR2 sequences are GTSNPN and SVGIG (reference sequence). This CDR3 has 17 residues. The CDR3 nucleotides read TGTGCCTGGATCGGGCGCGGGGGCTACGCGGTGAATTCACCCCTCCACTTT. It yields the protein CAWIGRGGYAVNSPLHF.

CDR3 nucleotide sequence: TGCGCCAGCAGCTCTTCGGGAGGGGACTATGGCTACACCTTC. Translating gives CASSSSGGDYGYTF. The V and J genes are TRBV5-1 and TRBJ1-2; a possible D gene is TRBD1 (5 bases). Germline V lookup: CDR1 SGHRS, CDR2 YFSETQ. V dropped 3 bases and J dropped 3 bases, with 12 bases sitting between them. The CDR3 is made up of 14 amino acids.

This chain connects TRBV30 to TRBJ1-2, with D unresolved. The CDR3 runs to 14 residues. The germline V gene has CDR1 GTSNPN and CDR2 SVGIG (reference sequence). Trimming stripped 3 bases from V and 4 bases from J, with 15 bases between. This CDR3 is CAWRDTGRSYGYTF. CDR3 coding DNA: TGTGCCTGGAGGGATACTGGACGGAGCTATGGCTACACCTTC.

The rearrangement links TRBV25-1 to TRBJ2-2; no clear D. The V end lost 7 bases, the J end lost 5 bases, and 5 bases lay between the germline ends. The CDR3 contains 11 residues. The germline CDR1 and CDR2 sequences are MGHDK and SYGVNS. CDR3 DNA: TGTGCCAGCATGCGTACCGGGGAGCTGTTTTTT. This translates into CASMRTGELFF.

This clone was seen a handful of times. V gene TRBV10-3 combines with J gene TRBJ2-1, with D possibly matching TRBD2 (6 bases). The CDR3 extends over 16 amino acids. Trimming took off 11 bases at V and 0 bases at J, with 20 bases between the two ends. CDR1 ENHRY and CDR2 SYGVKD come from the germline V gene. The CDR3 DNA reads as TGTGCCGCCAAGCTCAAAGCGGGCCGCTCCTACAATGAGCAGTTCTTC. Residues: CAAKLKAGRSYNEQFF.

CDR3 sequence: CASTPDSYTGELFF. The CDR3 DNA is TGTGCCAGCACCCCCGACTCGTACACCGGGGAGCTGTTTTTT. The chain is built from TRBV2 and TRBJ2-2; D gene ambiguous. Germline V lookup: CDR1 SNHLY, CDR2 FYNNEI. Deletions cut 7 bases from V and 3 bases from J, with 12 bases between. The CDR3 sequence is 14 residues long. The entire variable domain, with the rest obtained from reference TRBV2 and TRBJ2-2, is as follows: EPEVTQTPSHQVTQMGQEVILRCVPISNHLYFYWYRQILGQKVEFLVSFYNNEISEKSEIFDDQFSVERPDGSNFTLKIRSTKLEDSAMYFCASTPDSYTGELFFGEGSRLTVL.

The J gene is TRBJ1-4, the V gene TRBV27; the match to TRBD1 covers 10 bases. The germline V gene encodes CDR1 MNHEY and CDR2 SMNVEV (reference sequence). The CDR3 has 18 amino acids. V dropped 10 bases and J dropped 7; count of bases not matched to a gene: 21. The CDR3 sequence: CATRKDRGASPGPEKLFF. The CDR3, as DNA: TGTGCCACCCGGAAGGACAGGGGGGCAAGCCCCGGCCCTGAAAAACTGTTTTTT.

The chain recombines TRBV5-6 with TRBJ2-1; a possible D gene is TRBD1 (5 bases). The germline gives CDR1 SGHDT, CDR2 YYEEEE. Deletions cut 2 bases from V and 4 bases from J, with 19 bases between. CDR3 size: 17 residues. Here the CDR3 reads CASSFYSLGQVYNEQFF. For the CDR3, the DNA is TGTGCCAGCAGCTTCTATTCCCTGGGGCAGGTTTACAATGAGCAGTTCTTC.

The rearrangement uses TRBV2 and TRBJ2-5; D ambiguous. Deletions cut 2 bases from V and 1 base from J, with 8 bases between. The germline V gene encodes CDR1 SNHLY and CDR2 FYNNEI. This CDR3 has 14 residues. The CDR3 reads CASSEMFSQETQYF. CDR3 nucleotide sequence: TGTGCCAGCAGTGAAATGTTCTCCCAAGAGACCCAGTACTTC.

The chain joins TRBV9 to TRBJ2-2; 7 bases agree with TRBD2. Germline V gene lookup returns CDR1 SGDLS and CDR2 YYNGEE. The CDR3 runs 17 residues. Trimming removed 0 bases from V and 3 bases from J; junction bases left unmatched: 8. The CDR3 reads CASSVVSGGTYTGELFF. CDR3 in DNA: TGTGCCAGCAGCGTAGTGTCGGGGGGAACCTACACCGGGGAGCTGTTTTTT.

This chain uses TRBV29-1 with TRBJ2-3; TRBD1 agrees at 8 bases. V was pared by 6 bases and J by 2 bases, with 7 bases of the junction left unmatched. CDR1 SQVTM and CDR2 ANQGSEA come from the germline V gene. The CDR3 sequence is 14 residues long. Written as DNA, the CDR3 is TGCAGCGTAGGACAGGGCGCTACCACAGATACGCAGTATTTT. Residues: CSVGQGATTDTQYF.

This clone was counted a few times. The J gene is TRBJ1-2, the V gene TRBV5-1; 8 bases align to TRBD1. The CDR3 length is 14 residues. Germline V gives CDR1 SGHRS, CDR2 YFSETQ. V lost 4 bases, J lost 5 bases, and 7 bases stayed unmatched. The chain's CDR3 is CASSETGEIYGYTF. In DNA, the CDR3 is TGCGCCAGCAGCGAGACAGGGGAGATTTATGGCTACACCTTC.

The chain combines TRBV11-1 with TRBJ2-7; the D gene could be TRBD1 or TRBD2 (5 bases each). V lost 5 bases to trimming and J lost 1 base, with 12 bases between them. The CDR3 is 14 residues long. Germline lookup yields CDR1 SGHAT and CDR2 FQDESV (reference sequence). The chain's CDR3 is CASSPRGGSYEQYF. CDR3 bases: TGTGCCAGCAGCCCCCGGGGCGGATCCTACGAGCAGTACTTC.

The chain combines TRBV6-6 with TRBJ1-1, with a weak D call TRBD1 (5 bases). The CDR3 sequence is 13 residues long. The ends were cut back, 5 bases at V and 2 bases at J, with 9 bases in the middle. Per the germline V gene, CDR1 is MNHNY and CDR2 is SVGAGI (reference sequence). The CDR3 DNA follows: TGTGCCAGCAGTACCCAGGGTAACACTGAAGCTTTCTTT. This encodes CASSTQGNTEAFF.

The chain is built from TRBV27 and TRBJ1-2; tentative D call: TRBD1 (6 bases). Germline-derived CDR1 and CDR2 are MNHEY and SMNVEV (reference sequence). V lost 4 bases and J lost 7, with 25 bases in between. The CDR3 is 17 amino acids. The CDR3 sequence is CASSSLGIPGQLAGYTF. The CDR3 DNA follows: TGTGCCAGCAGTTCCCTTGGGATCCCGGGACAACTTGCTGGCTACACCTTC.

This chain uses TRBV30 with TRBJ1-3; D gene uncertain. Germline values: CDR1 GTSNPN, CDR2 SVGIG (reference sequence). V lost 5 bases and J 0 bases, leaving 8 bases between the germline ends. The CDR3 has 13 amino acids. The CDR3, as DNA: TGTGCCTGGGGCCCGAACTCTGGAAACACCATATATTTT. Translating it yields CAWGPNSGNTIYF.

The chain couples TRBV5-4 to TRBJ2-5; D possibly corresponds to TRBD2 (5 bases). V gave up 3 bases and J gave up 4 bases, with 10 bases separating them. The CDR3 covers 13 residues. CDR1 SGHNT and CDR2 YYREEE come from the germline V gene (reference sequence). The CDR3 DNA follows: TGTGCCAGCAGCTCGGGAAATACAGAGACCCAGTACTTC. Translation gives CASSSGNTETQYF.

DNA of the CDR3: TGTGCCAGCAGTGTCCCCACCCGTGGTGAAAAACTGTTTTTT. Translating gives CASSVPTRGEKLFF. The genes are TRBV6-1 and TRBJ1-4; unclear D gene. The CDR3 has 14 residues. V lost 4 bases and J lost 7, with 13 bases in between. The V gene's germline CDR1 is MNHNS and CDR2 SASEGT.

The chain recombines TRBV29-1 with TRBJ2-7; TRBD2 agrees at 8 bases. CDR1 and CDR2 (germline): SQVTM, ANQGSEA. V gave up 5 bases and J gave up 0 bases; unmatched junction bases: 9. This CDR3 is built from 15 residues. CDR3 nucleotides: TGCAGCGTTACCCGAGGGCGGGGGGACTCCTACGAGCAGTACTTC. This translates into CSVTRGRGDSYEQYF.

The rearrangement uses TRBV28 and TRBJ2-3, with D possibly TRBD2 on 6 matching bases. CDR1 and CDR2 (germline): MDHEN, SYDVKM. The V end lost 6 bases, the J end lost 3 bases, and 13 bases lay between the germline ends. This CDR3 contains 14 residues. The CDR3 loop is CASSPIGGTDTQYF. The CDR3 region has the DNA TGTGCCAGCAGCCCCATAGGAGGGACAGATACGCAGTATTTT.

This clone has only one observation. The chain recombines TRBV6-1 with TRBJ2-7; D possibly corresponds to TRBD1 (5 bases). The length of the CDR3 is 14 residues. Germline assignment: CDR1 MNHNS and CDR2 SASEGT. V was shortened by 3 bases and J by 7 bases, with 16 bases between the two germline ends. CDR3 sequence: CASSEAGNRDEQYF. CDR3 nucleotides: TGTGCCAGCAGTGAGGCAGGGAATAGGGATGAGCAGTACTTC.

CDR3 loop: CASSSQQGIGTDTQYF. The DNA for the CDR3 is TGTGCCAGCAGCTCCCAACAGGGGATCGGGACAGATACGCAGTATTTT. The chain employs TRBV5-4 and TRBJ2-3, with 7 nucleotides matching TRBD1. In germline, CDR1 is SGHNT, CDR2 YYREEE (reference sequence). Trimming at V came to 3 bases and at J to 3 bases, leaving 10 bases not matched to a gene. This CDR3 is built from 16 residues.

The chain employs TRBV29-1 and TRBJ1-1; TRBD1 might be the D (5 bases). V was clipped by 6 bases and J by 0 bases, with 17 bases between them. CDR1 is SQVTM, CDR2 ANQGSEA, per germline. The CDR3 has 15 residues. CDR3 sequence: CSVAGTWGMNTEAFF. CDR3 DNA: TGCAGCGTCGCCGGGACGTGGGGCATGAACACTGAAGCTTTCTTT. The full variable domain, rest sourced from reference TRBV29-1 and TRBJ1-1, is SAVISQKPSRDICQRGTSLTIQCQVDSQVTMMFWYRQQPGQSLTLIATANQGSEATYESGFVIDKFPISRPNLTFSTLTVSNMSPEDSSIYLCSVAGTWGMNTEAFFGQGTRLTVV.

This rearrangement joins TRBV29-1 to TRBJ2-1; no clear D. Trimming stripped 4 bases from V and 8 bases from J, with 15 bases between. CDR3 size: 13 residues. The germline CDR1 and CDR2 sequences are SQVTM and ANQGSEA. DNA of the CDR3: TGCAGCGTTGCCCGGATCGAGATCGATGAGCAGTTCTTC. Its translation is CSVARIEIDEQFF.

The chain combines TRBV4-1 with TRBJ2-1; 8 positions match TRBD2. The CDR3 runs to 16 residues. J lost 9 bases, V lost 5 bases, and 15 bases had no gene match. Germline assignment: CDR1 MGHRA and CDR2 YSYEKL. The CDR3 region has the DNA TGCGCCAGCAGCGCCCCGGGACTAGAGAGGAGGAGTGAGCAGTTCTTC. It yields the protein CASSAPGLERRSEQFF.

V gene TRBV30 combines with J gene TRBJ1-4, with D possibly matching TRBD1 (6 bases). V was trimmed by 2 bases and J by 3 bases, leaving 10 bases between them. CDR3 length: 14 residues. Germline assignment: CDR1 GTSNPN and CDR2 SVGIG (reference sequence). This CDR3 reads CAWSTGSANEKLFF. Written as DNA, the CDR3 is TGTGCCTGGAGTACAGGGTCGGCTAATGAAAAACTGTTTTTT.

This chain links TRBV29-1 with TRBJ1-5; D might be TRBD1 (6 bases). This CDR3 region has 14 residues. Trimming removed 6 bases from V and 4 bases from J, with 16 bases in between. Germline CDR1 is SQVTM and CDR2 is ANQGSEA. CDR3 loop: CSVVFNRENQPQHF. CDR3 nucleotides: TGCAGCGTCGTGTTCAACAGGGAGAATCAGCCCCAGCATTTT.

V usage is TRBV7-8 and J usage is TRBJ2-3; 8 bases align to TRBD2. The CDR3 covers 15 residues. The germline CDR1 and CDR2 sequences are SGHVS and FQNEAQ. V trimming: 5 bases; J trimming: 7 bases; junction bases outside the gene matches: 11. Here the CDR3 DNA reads TGTGCCAGCAGCCCCGGGGGGGCGGGGTTACATACGCAGTATTTT. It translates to CASSPGGAGLHTQYF.

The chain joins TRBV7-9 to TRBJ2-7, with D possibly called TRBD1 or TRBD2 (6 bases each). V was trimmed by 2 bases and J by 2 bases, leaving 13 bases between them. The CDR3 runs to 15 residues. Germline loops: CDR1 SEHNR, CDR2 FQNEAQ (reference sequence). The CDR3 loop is CASSLRGTSPYEQYF. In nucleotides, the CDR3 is TGTGCCAGCAGCTTACGGGGGACATCCCCCTACGAGCAGTACTTC.